The source of this T cell receptor (beta chain) is a study of technical replicates of blood from several donors. The protocol was immunoSEQ multiplex PCR, while the TCRdb copy is restricted to in-frame clones and leaves out a portion. The table lists 50,000 to 75,000 clones, just under 95% of them singletons. This CDR3 has 11 amino acids. Germline loops: CDR1 DFQATT, CDR2 SNEGSKA (reference sequence). The V gene end was trimmed by 8 bases and the J gene end by 6 bases; junction bases not matched to a gene: 6. The V call is TRBV20-1, the J call TRBJ2-5; 7 bases fit TRBD2. Sequencing was carried out using PBMCs. The clonotype comes from a human donor in good health. Some clones in this sample may be carry-over from other donors' samples. CDR3: CSSTGGKTQYF. CDR3 sequence (DNA): TGCAGTTCAACCGGGGGGAAGACCCAGTACTTC.